The next 25 T cell receptor beta chains were all read from a single sample in a study of identical twins. In TCRdb, the 5' RACE reads were re-called with MiXCR into one record per CDR3 protein. The table includes about 1.7 million distinct CDR3 sequences, about 30% detected once. The sample taken for sequencing was cord blood. The receptors shown here come from a newborn girl in good health.

The rearrangement uses TRBV4-1 and TRBJ1-2; maybe TRBD1 (6 bases). The CDR3 consists of 15 residues. Between the trimmed V and J ends, which lost 0 bases and 0 bases, there was a span of 8 bases. Germline CDR1 is MGHRA and CDR2 is YSYEKL. The CDR3 sequence: CASSQDQGSNYGYTF. In nucleotides, the CDR3 is TGCGCCAGCAGCCAAGATCAGGGGTCTAACTATGGCTACACCTTC.

The chain carries TRBV7-9 and TRBJ2-3, with D hard to call. The CDR3 runs to 15 residues. The ends were cut back, 1 base at V and 4 bases at J, with 12 bases in the middle. CDR1 SEHNR and CDR2 FQNEAQ come from the germline V gene (reference sequence). CDR3 DNA sequence: TGTGCCAGCAGCTTAGGGGCAGGAGTCTCAGATACGCAGTATTTT. The encoded protein is CASSLGAGVSDTQYF.

The chain carries TRBV7-9 and TRBJ2-1; D is unresolved. Trimming left V 1 base short and J 7 bases short, with 11 bases between. CDR1 and CDR2 from the germline V gene are SEHNR and FQNEAQ (reference sequence). The CDR3 runs to 14 residues. In DNA form, the CDR3 reads TGTGCCAGCAGCTTAGAAGCCACTGGGAATGAGCAGTTCTTC. This codes for CASSLEATGNEQFF.

The V gene is TRBV28, the J gene TRBJ1-4, with TRBD1 matching over 9 bases. This CDR3 is 12 amino acids long. Germline CDR1 and CDR2: MDHEN and SYDVKM. J gave up 7 bases and V 7 bases, and 1 base lay outside the gene matches. CDR3 residues: CASTGQGEKLFF. The CDR3 nucleotides read TGTGCCAGCACGGGACAGGGTGAAAAACTGTTTTTT.

V gene TRBV20-1 combines with J gene TRBJ2-7, with TRBD2 matching 14 bases. This CDR3 is built from 16 residues. Germline V gene data show CDR1 as DFQATT and CDR2 as SNEGSKA (reference sequence). V lost 6 bases and J lost 5; bases outside the gene matches: 12. CDR3 residues: CSAEKPGLAGDHEQYF. CDR3 in DNA: TGCAGTGCAGAAAAACCGGGACTAGCGGGGGATCACGAGCAGTACTTC.

This sequence joins TRBV6-5 and TRBJ1-1; D unresolved. The CDR3 has 12 residues. Germline V gene data show CDR1 as MNHEY and CDR2 as SVGAGI. V lost 3 bases to trimming and J lost 7 bases, with 9 bases between them. CDR3 in amino acids: CASSYRRGEAFF. The CDR3 nucleotides read TGTGCCAGCAGTTATAGACGTGGTGAAGCTTTCTTT.

This clonotype was seen more than once but under ten times. The chain employs TRBV25-1 and TRBJ2-3; D possibly corresponds to TRBD1 (5 bases). CDR1 MGHDK and CDR2 SYGVNS come from the germline V gene. V was trimmed by 4 bases and J by 2 bases, leaving 13 bases between them. This CDR3 has 15 amino acids. The CDR3 nucleotides read TGTGCCAGCAGTGCTTTGAGCAGGGACACAGATACGCAGTATTTT. This translates into CASSALSRDTDTQYF. Full variable domain (missing parts from reference TRBV25-1 and TRBJ2-3): EADIYQTPRYLVIGTGKKITLECSQTMGHDKMYWYQQDPGMELHLIHYSYGVNSTEKGDLSSESTVSRIRTEHFPLTLESARPSHTSQYLCASSALSRDTDTQYFGPGTRLTVL.

This clonotype has only a few counts. The chain joins TRBV5-1 to TRBJ1-4; possible D gene TRBD1, 5 bases. Germline CDR1 SGHRS, CDR2 YFSETQ. V was clipped by 0 bases and J by 1 base, with 10 bases between them. This CDR3 comprises 16 residues. The CDR3 DNA follows: TGCGCCAGCAGCTTGGAGAGGGGACGAACTAATGAAAAACTGTTTTTT. Amino acids: CASSLERGRTNEKLFF.

In the case of this clonotype: Possible read error: a much larger clone is one base away. The V call is TRBV3-1, the J call TRBJ1-6; TRBD1 might be the D (5 bases). The CDR3 sequence is 14 residues long. The germline V gene encodes CDR1 LGHDT and CDR2 YNNKEL (reference sequence). The CDR3 DNA reads TGTGCCAGCAGCCAGGGACGGTATAATTCACCCCCCCACTTT. This encodes CASSQGRYNSPPHF. The complete variable domain, with remaining parts taken from reference TRBV3-1 and TRBJ1-6, reads DTAVSQTPKYLVTQMGNDKSIKCEQNLGHDTMYWYKQDSKKFLKIMFSYNNKELIINETVPNRFSPKSPDKAHLNLHINSLELGDSAVYFCASSQGRYNSPPHFGNGTRLTVT.

The chain is built from TRBV20-1 and TRBJ1-6, with D perhaps matching TRBD1 (5 bases). V shed 3 bases and J shed 10 bases, with 22 bases lying between them. The germline V gene encodes CDR1 DFQATT and CDR2 SNEGSKA (reference sequence). There are 16 residues in the CDR3. The CDR3 protein is CSARERQQILKSPLHF. CDR3 DNA sequence: TGCAGTGCTAGGGAAAGACAGCAGATTTTGAAATCACCCCTCCACTTT.

The rearrangement links TRBV20-1 to TRBJ1-2, with D perhaps TRBD1 (5 bases). Trimming left V 3 bases short and J 1 base short, with 12 bases between. The CDR3 extends over 14 amino acids. Per germline, CDR1 DFQATT and CDR2 SNEGSKA (reference sequence). The CDR3 bases are TGCAGTGCTAGTCAGACCGGGGGTAACTATGGCTACACCTTC. As protein: CSASQTGGNYGYTF.

The chain uses TRBV12-3 or TRBV12-4 and TRBJ2-6; D is perhaps TRBD2 (6 bases). CDR3 length: 16 residues. The ends were cut back, 2 bases at V and 0 bases at J, with 8 bases in the middle. DNA for the CDR3: TGTGCCAGCAGTTTACTAGCGAGCTCTGGGGCCAACGTCCTGACTTTC. It encodes CASSLLASSGANVLTF.

The gene calls are TRBV2 and TRBJ1-2; 8 bases fit TRBD1. CDR1 and CDR2 (germline): SNHLY, FYNNEI. Unmatched junction bases numbered 8, after V lost 7 bases and J lost 7 bases. The CDR3 is made up of 13 amino acids. CDR3 DNA sequence: TGTGCCAGCAAGGTAGTGGACAGGGTTGGCTACACCTTC. Translating gives CASKVVDRVGYTF.

Only a few counts were recorded for this clonotype. The chain couples TRBV4-2 to TRBJ2-1, with TRBD2 identical over 11 bases. The CDR3 runs 17 residues. Germline values: CDR1 LGHNA, CDR2 YNFKEQ. The J segment lost 2 bases and the V segment lost 0 bases, leaving 3 bases of the junction unmatched. DNA of the CDR3: TGTGCCAGCAGCCAAGATAGCGGGGGGGCCCCCTACAATGAGCAGTTCTTC. The encoded protein is CASSQDSGGAPYNEQFF.

The DNA for the CDR3 is TGCGCCAGCAGCCAAGCTCTAGCTCGAGCGGATACGCAGTATTTT. It codes for CASSQALARADTQYF. The V and J genes are TRBV4-1 and TRBJ2-3; a possible D gene is TRBD2 (5 bases). This CDR3 has 15 residues. Germline lookup yields CDR1 MGHRA and CDR2 YSYEKL. Trimming took off 1 base at V and 6 bases at J, with 14 bases between the two ends.

The chain is built from TRBV4-2 and TRBJ2-2; TRBD2 matches 10 bases. V trimming: 3 bases; J trimming: 6 bases; junction bases outside the gene matches: 4. Germline CDR1 and CDR2: LGHNA and YNFKEQ. The CDR3 has 15 amino acids. The CDR3 protein is CASSHPSGRAGELFF. CDR3 DNA: TGTGCCAGCAGCCACCCTAGCGGGAGAGCCGGGGAGCTGTTTTTT.

V and J are TRBV5-1 and TRBJ2-2; 10 positions match TRBD2. The J segment lost 0 bases and the V segment lost 7 bases, leaving 3 bases of the junction unmatched. Germline V lookup: CDR1 SGHRS, CDR2 YFSETQ. CDR3 size: 15 residues. The CDR3 protein is CASAGTSANTGELFF. The CDR3 DNA sequence: TGCGCCAGCGCCGGGACTAGCGCGAACACCGGGGAGCTGTTTTTT.

The V call is TRBV4-1, the J call TRBJ2-3, with TRBD1 as a possible D gene (7 bases). The CDR3 has 16 amino acids. Germline CDR1 reads MGHRA; CDR2 reads YSYEKL. Trimming removed 1 base from V and 1 base from J, with 12 bases in between. The CDR3 DNA reads TGCGCCAGCAGCCAAGGGAGGGGGCCTCGCACAGATACGCAGTATTTT. It encodes CASSQGRGPRTDTQYF.

The V gene is TRBV20-1, the J gene TRBJ2-5; perhaps D is TRBD1 or TRBD2 (5 bases each). The CDR3 has 14 amino acids. V lost 3 bases and J 2 bases, leaving 13 bases between the germline ends. CDR1 is DFQATT and CDR2 is SNEGSKA in the germline V gene (reference sequence). The CDR3 loop reads CSASPGPTQETQYF. The CDR3 nucleotides read TGCAGTGCTAGCCCGGGACCTACACAAGAGACCCAGTACTTC.

The genes are TRBV6-5 and TRBJ1-1; TRBD1 is a possible D gene (5 bases). V was trimmed by 6 bases and J by 0 bases, leaving 14 bases between them. In germline, CDR1 is MNHEY, CDR2 SVGAGI. This CDR3 comprises 15 residues. As DNA, the CDR3 is TGTGCCAGCAGAAAGACAGCCACCATGAACACTGAAGCTTTCTTT. Its protein is CASRKTATMNTEAFF.

This sequence joins TRBV5-1 and TRBJ1-4; D unclear. This CDR3 contains 15 residues. Germline lookup yields CDR1 SGHRS and CDR2 YFSETQ. V shed 4 bases and J shed 5 bases, with 15 bases lying between them. CDR3 sequence reads: CASSLSRGRNEKLFF. For the CDR3, the DNA is TGCGCCAGCAGCCTCTCTCGCGGGCGGAATGAAAAACTGTTTTTT.

The chain has TRBV2 and TRBJ2-5, with D maybe TRBD2 (5 bases). Trimming took 6 bases from V and 11 from J, leaving 16 bases between them. The CDR3 has 12 residues. CDR1 is SNHLY and CDR2 is FYNNEI in the germline V gene. This chain's CDR3 is CASRPNGNEQYF. The CDR3 DNA is TGTGCCAGCAGGCCCAACGGGAATGAGCAGTACTTC.

This chain connects TRBV28 to TRBJ1-1; TRBD1 matches 8 bases. This CDR3 spans 11 amino acids. The junction had 3 bases not matched to a gene; V was cut back by 8 bases and J by 7 bases. Per the germline V gene, CDR1 is MDHEN and CDR2 is SYDVKM. The CDR3 here is CASRTGIEAFF. The CDR3 DNA follows: TGTGCCAGCCGGACAGGGATTGAAGCTTTCTTT.

This clonotype was observed a handful of times. The chain joins TRBV5-1 to TRBJ2-1, with 12 bases identical to TRBD2. The V and J ends lost 4 bases and 9 bases, in that order; junction bases with no gene match: 5. Germline V gene sequence: CDR1 SGHRS, CDR2 YFSETQ. CDR3 length: 14 amino acids. The chain's CDR3 is CASSGLAGGIEQFF. CDR3 DNA: TGCGCCAGCAGCGGCCTAGCGGGAGGGATTGAGCAGTTCTTC.

This chain links TRBV2 with TRBJ2-5, with D perhaps TRBD1 (5 bases). This CDR3 comprises 15 residues. CDR1 is SNHLY, CDR2 FYNNEI, per germline. V was shortened by 3 bases and J by 11 bases, with 22 bases between the two germline ends. The CDR3 DNA reads TGTGCCAGCAGTGAGGTAGGACACGTACACAATGAGCAGTACTTC. This translates into CASSEVGHVHNEQYF.